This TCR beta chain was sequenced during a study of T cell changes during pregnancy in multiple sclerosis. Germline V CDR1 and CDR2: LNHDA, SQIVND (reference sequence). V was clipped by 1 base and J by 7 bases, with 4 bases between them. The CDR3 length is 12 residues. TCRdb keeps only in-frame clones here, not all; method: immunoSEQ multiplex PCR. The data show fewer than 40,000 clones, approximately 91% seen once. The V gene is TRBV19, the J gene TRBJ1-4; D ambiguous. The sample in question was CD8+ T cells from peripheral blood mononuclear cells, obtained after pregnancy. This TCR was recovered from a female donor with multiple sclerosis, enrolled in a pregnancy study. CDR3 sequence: CASSIAGEKLFF. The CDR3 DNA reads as TGTGCCAGTAGTATAGCGGGTGAAAAACTGTTTTTT.